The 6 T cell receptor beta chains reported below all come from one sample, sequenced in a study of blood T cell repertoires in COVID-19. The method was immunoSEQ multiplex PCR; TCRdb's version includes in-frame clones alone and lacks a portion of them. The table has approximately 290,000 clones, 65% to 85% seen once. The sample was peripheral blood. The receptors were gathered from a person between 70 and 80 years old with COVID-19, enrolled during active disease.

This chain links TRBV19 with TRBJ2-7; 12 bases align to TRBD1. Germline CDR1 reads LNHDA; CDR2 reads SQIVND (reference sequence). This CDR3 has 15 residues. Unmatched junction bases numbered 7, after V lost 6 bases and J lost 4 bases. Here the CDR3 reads CASRKGTGGSYEQYF. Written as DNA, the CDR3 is TGTGCCAGTAGGAAGGGGACAGGGGGCAGTTACGAGCAGTACTTC.

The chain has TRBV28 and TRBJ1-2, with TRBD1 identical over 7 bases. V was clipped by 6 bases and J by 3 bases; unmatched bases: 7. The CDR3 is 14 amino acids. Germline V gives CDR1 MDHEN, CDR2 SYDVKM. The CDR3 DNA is TGTGCCAGCAGAGACAGGGCAGAGGACTATGGCTACACCTTC. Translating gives CASRDRAEDYGYTF.

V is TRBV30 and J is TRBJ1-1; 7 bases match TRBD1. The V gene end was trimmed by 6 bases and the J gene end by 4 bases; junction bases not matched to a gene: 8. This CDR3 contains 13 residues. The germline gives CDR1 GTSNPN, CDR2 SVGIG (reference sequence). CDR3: CACQTGLGTEAFF. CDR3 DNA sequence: TGTGCCTGTCAGACAGGGCTAGGCACTGAAGCTTTCTTT.

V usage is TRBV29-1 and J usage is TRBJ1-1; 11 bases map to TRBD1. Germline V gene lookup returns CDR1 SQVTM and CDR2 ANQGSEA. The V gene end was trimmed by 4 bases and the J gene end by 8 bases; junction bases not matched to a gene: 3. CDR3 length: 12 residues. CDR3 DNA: TGCAGCGTTGGGACAGGGGGCTTCGAAGCTTTCTTT. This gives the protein CSVGTGGFEAFF.

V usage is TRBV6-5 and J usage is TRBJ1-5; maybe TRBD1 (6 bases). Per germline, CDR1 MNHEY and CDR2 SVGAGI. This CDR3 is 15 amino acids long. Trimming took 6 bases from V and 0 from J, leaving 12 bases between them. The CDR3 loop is CASRATGYSNQPQHF. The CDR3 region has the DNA TGTGCCAGCAGAGCGACAGGTTATAGCAATCAGCCCCAGCATTTT.

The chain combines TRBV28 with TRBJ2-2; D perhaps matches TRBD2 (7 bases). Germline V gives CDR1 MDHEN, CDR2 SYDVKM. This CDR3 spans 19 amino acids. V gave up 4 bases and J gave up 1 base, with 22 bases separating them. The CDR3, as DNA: TGTGCCAGCAGTTACCACAGGTGGGGGGGCCCGAAGAACACCGGGGAGCTGTTTTTT. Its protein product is CASSYHRWGGPKNTGELFF.